The 20 T cell receptor beta chains presented below share a single source sample, sequenced in a study of cytomegalovirus exposure and HLA in healthy donors. Amplification used 60 Vbeta primers and 13 Jbeta primers. TCRdb's copy holds only in-frame clones and misses some; the assay was immunoSEQ multiplex PCR. The repertoire has about 180,000 clones, about three quarters of them found once; the top ten carry 6.3%. Sequenced input: PBMCs. The source of these receptors is a man aged 35 to 55 in good health and CMV-seropositive.

The sample holds a few counts of this clone. The rearrangement uses TRBV28 and TRBJ1-5; 7 positions match TRBD1. The V and J ends lost 4 bases and 7 bases, in that order; junction bases with no gene match: 10. The CDR3 length is 15 residues. Germline CDR1 is MDHEN and CDR2 is SYDVKM. Here the CDR3 DNA reads TGTGCCAGCAGTTCACGGACAGGAGCCGACCAGCCCCAGCATTTT. Translation: CASSSRTGADQPQHF.

The chain links TRBV5-1 to TRBJ1-1; tentative D call: TRBD1 (6 bases). This CDR3 comprises 13 residues. Germline CDR1 and CDR2: SGHRS and YFSETQ. V was trimmed by 6 bases and J by 1 base, leaving 10 bases between them. This chain's CDR3 is CASTLGQNTEAFF. CDR3 bases: TGCGCCAGCACCCTGGGACAGAACACTGAAGCTTTCTTT.

The chain carries TRBV19 and TRBJ2-7; 7 bases line up with TRBD2. Per germline, CDR1 LNHDA and CDR2 SQIVND (reference sequence). V lost 9 bases and J lost 3; bases outside the gene matches: 11. CDR3 length: 14 residues. The CDR3 region has the DNA TGTGCCAGGCAAAGGGTGGCGGGAGTCTACGAGCAGTACTTC. Encoded protein: CARQRVAGVYEQYF. Combining the CDR3 with reference TRBV19 and TRBJ2-7 gives the whole variable domain DGGITQSPKYLFRKEGQNVTLSCEQNLNHDAMYWYRQDPGQGLRLIYYSQIVNDFQKGDIAEGYSVSREKKESFPLTVTSAQKNPTAFYLCARQRVAGVYEQYFGPGTRLTVT.

The chain couples TRBV6-1 to TRBJ2-5, with 11 bases fitting TRBD1. V gave up 5 bases and J gave up 1 base; unmatched junction bases: 3. Germline assignment: CDR1 MNHNS and CDR2 SASEGT. The length of the CDR3 is 15 residues. The CDR3, as DNA: TGTGCCAGCAGTAAGGACAGGGGGCGCCAAGAGACCCAGTACTTC. As protein: CASSKDRGRQETQYF.

The rearrangement links TRBV12-5 to TRBJ2-7; perhaps TRBD2 as D (8 bases). The CDR3 is 16 amino acids. V lost 5 bases and J 0 bases, leaving 17 bases between the germline ends. CDR1 and CDR2 from the germline V gene are LGHNT and FRNRAP. For the CDR3, the DNA is TGTGCTAGTGGTCGGGAGGGACAGCTTAGCTCCTACGAGCAGTACTTC. Its protein is CASGREGQLSSYEQYF.

V gene TRBV10-3 combines with J gene TRBJ2-4, with a weak D call TRBD1 (5 bases). Germline CDR1 and CDR2: ENHRY and SYGVKD. Trimming took off 0 bases at V and 2 bases at J, with 14 bases between the two ends. The CDR3 totals 17 residues. The CDR3: CAISESGAQGTKNIQYF. As DNA, the CDR3 is TGTGCCATCAGTGAGTCTGGGGCGCAGGGTACCAAAAACATTCAGTACTTC.

The CDR3 here is CATNLAGPSYNEQFF. The DNA for the CDR3 is TGTGCCACCAACTTAGCGGGGCCCTCCTACAATGAGCAGTTCTTC. This chain uses TRBV19 with TRBJ2-1; 8 bases match TRBD2. This CDR3 has 15 amino acids. CDR1 LNHDA and CDR2 SQIVND come from the germline V gene (reference sequence). The J segment lost 0 bases and the V segment lost 10 bases, leaving 8 bases of the junction unmatched.

This sequence joins TRBV9 and TRBJ1-6, with D unclear. This CDR3 spans 15 amino acids. The ends were cut back, 0 bases at V and 5 bases at J, with 9 bases in the middle. Germline loops: CDR1 SGDLS, CDR2 YYNGEE. CDR3 in DNA: TGTGCCAGCAGCGTAGAGTCCAGGAATAATTCACCCCTCCACTTT. This translates into CASSVESRNNSPLHF. Together with reference TRBV9 and TRBJ1-6, the CDR3 gives the full variable domain: DSGVTQTPKHLITATGQRVTLRCSPRSGDLSVYWYQQSLDQGLQFLIQYYNGEERAKGNILERFSAQQFPDLHSELNLSSLELGDSALYFCASSVESRNNSPLHFGNGTRLTVT.

The chain joins TRBV7-9 to TRBJ2-7, with 9 bases that match TRBD2. Germline V gives CDR1 SEHNR, CDR2 FQNEAQ (reference sequence). Trimming took 5 bases from V and 0 from J; bases not matched to a gene: 2. CDR3 size: 14 residues. This CDR3 reads CASSLSGSSYEQYF. CDR3 bases: TGTGCCAGCAGCCTTAGCGGGAGCTCCTACGAGCAGTACTTC.

The chain has TRBV13 and TRBJ2-7, with 7 nucleotides matching TRBD2. Germline V gene lookup returns CDR1 PRHDT and CDR2 FYEKMQ (reference sequence). The ends lost 5 bases at V and 5 bases at J; junction bases unmatched: 15. This CDR3 is built from 16 residues. This chain's CDR3 is CASSLGIGTISDEQYF. For the CDR3, the DNA is TGTGCCAGCAGCCTGGGGATCGGGACTATCAGCGACGAGCAGTACTTC.

The rearrangement joins TRBV4-1 to TRBJ2-3, with TRBD2 matching over 7 bases. The CDR3 spans 15 residues. Trimming removed 0 bases from V and 5 bases from J; junction bases left unmatched: 5. CDR1 MGHRA and CDR2 YSYEKL come from the germline V gene. Here the CDR3 reads CASSQEGGSGDTQYF. The DNA for the CDR3 is TGCGCCAGCAGCCAAGAAGGCGGGAGCGGAGATACGCAGTATTTT.

The chain carries TRBV7-9 and TRBJ2-5; TRBD2 agrees at 10 bases. CDR3 length: 17 amino acids. The germline CDR1 and CDR2 sequences are SEHNR and FQNEAQ (reference sequence). The J segment lost 5 bases and the V segment lost 7 bases, leaving 16 bases of the junction unmatched. The CDR3 DNA sequence: TGTGCCAGCACTCGTTTCCCACAAAATAGCGGGAGGGAGACCCAGTACTTC. Its protein product is CASTRFPQNSGRETQYF.

This clone was found once. This chain joins TRBV5-1 and TRBJ2-3; TRBD1 matches 12 bases. The CDR3 runs to 15 residues. The junction had 5 bases not matched to a gene; V was cut back by 3 bases and J by 6 bases. Germline CDR1 and CDR2: SGHRS and YFSETQ. CDR3: CASSSGTGGGDTQYF. CDR3 coding DNA: TGCGCCAGCAGCTCCGGGACAGGGGGCGGGGATACGCAGTATTTT. Variable domain in full (rest from reference TRBV5-1 and TRBJ2-3): KAGVTQTPRYLIKTRGQQVTLSCSPISGHRSVSWYQQTPGQGLQFLFEYFSETQRNKGNFPGRFSGRQFSNSRSEMNVSTLELGDSALYLCASSSGTGGGDTQYFGPGTRLTVL.

The V and J genes are TRBV6-5 and TRBJ2-2; D may be TRBD1 (5 bases). Per germline, CDR1 MNHEY and CDR2 SVGAGI. V was pared by 5 bases and J by 7 bases, with 11 bases between. The CDR3 length is 13 residues. CDR3 in amino acids: CASSEAGIGELFF. The CDR3 nucleotides are TGTGCCAGCAGTGAAGCAGGGATCGGGGAGCTGTTTTTT.

The CDR3, as DNA: TGTGCCAGCTCACCACAACGGCAGGGGCAACGGAATGAGCAGTTCTTC. Amino acid sequence: CASSPQRQGQRNEQFF. This rearrangement joins TRBV18 to TRBJ2-1; D is perhaps TRBD1 (6 bases). The length of the CDR3 is 16 residues. V lost 1 base and J lost 7, with 17 bases in between. Germline loops: CDR1 KGHSH, CDR2 LQKENI.

This sequence joins TRBV25-1 and TRBJ1-4; tentatively, D is TRBD1 (6 bases). The germline V gene has CDR1 MGHDK and CDR2 SYGVNS. The CDR3 length is 13 residues. V lost 5 bases and J 8 bases, leaving 12 bases between the germline ends. The CDR3 nucleotides read TGTGCCAGCAGTTCAGGGGCGCAGGAAAAACTGTTTTTT. Translation: CASSSGAQEKLFF.

V gene TRBV7-9 combines with J gene TRBJ2-2, with a possible D match to TRBD1 (6 bases). This CDR3 is built from 19 residues. The V end was cut by 2 bases, the J end by 3 bases, with 22 bases between. The germline CDR1 and CDR2 sequences are SEHNR and FQNEAQ (reference sequence). The CDR3 DNA sequence: TGTGCCAGCAGCTTACTTAGACCTGACAGGATTCCCTACACCGGGGAGCTGTTTTTT. The encoded protein is CASSLLRPDRIPYTGELFF.

This rearrangement joins TRBV2 to TRBJ2-5, with 7 bases matching TRBD1. Germline trimming cut 4 bases from V and 5 bases from J; bases unmatched to any gene: 7. The CDR3 has 14 residues. The germline gives CDR1 SNHLY, CDR2 FYNNEI. CDR3 sequence (DNA): TGTGCCAGCAGTGTGACAGGGATTGGGGAGACCCAGTACTTC. This gives the protein CASSVTGIGETQYF.

The chain recombines TRBV29-1 with TRBJ1-1; no clear D. Germline V gene data show CDR1 as SQVTM and CDR2 as ANQGSEA. The CDR3 extends over 12 amino acids. The V end was cut by 4 bases, the J end by 1 base, with 7 bases between. CDR3 in DNA: TGCAGCGTTGTTAAAGCGAACACTGAAGCTTTCTTT. It codes for CSVVKANTEAFF.

The J gene is TRBJ2-2, the V gene TRBV5-1; 7 bases match TRBD1. From germline, CDR1 is SGHRS and CDR2 YFSETQ. The CDR3 spans 14 residues. The V gene end was trimmed by 4 bases and the J gene end by 6 bases; junction bases not matched to a gene: 6. The CDR3 region is CASSGRQGAGELFF. For the CDR3, the DNA is TGCGCCAGCAGCGGAAGACAGGGTGCCGGGGAGCTGTTTTTT.